What follows are 6 T cell receptor beta chains derived from one specimen sequenced in a study of tumor-infiltrating lymphocytes in localized non-small cell lung cancer. Method: immunoSEQ multiplex PCR; TCRdb's copy keeps in-frame clones and lacks some. The sample has some 15,000 clones; 73% are singletons. Sequenced input: lung tumor tissue. Receptors originate from a human donor with non-small cell lung cancer.

For the CDR3, the DNA is TGCGCCAGCGCTCCAGGGAATAGTGGGGCTAACTATGGCTACACCTTC. Translation gives CASAPGNSGANYGYTF. The chain uses TRBV5-1 and TRBJ1-2, with D possibly TRBD1 on 5 matching bases. Germline CDR1 reads SGHRS; CDR2 reads YFSETQ. The CDR3 runs to 16 residues. Trimming left V 7 bases short and J 0 bases short, with 19 bases between.

V is TRBV4-2 and J is TRBJ2-3; D remains ambiguous. The CDR3 loop spans 16 amino acids. CDR1 and CDR2 from the germline V gene are LGHNA and YNFKEQ. Trimming shortened V by 4 bases and J by 0 bases, and 14 bases separated the two germline ends. CDR3: CASSPRFGGSTDTQYF. The CDR3 DNA sequence: TGTGCCAGCAGCCCCCGCTTCGGCGGTAGCACAGATACGCAGTATTTT.

In DNA, the CDR3 is TGTGCCAGCAGTCAAAATAGCAATCAGCCCCAGCATTTT. It encodes CASSQNSNQPQHF. V gene TRBV2 combines with J gene TRBJ1-5, with unresolved D. Germline CDR1 SNHLY, CDR2 FYNNEI. V was clipped by 5 bases and J by 0 bases, with 5 bases between them. The CDR3 spans 13 residues.

The chain is built from TRBV6-6 and TRBJ1-3; no clear D gene. The length of the CDR3 is 14 residues. Germline V CDR1 and CDR2: MNHNY, SVGAGI (reference sequence). V lost 4 bases and J 1 base, leaving 8 bases between the germline ends. The CDR3 sequence is CASSWTNSGNTIYF. The CDR3 DNA follows: TGTGCCAGCAGTTGGACCAATTCTGGAAACACCATATATTTT.

As regards this clone: Sequence at one end of the junction differs from germline and may be a read error. The CDR3 region has the DNA TGTGCTAGCAGCGCCATAAGCGGGAACTATGAGCAGTTCTTC. It encodes CASSAISGNYEQFF. The rearrangement joins TRBV7-7 to TRBJ2-1, with 7 bases aligning to TRBD2. This CDR3 region has 14 residues. Germline CDR1 reads SSHAT; CDR2 reads FNYEAQ (reference sequence).

The chain has TRBV19 and TRBJ2-1, with 14 bases identical to TRBD2. The trim removed 6 bases at V and 8 bases at J, leaving 6 bases unmatched. Germline CDR1 LNHDA, CDR2 SQIVND (reference sequence). CDR3 length equals 15 residues. The CDR3 spells CASSETSGRAHEQFF. The CDR3 coding sequence is TGTGCCAGTAGCGAGACTAGCGGGAGGGCCCATGAGCAGTTCTTC.